The 25 T cell receptor beta chains listed next were all sequenced from one sample in a study of cytomegalovirus exposure and HLA in healthy donors. Amplification used 60 Vbeta primers and 13 Jbeta primers. Assay: immunoSEQ multiplex PCR; the TCRdb copy retains only in-frame clones and omits some. This table holds some 140,000 clones, approximately 80% found once. Sequenced: PBMCs. All receptors come from a man between 25 and 39 years old in good health and CMV-seronegative.

The chain links TRBV10-2 to TRBJ1-5; no reliable D call. This CDR3 comprises 13 residues. CDR1 and CDR2 (germline): WSHSY, SAAADI. Between the trimmed V and J ends, which lost 6 bases and 7 bases, there was a span of 13 bases. The CDR3 DNA reads as TGCGCCAGCAGCGGAGGGATCGGGCAGCCCCAGCATTTT. Its translation is CASSGGIGQPQHF.

The rearrangement uses TRBV13 and TRBJ2-7; 9 nucleotides align to TRBD2. The CDR3 covers 14 residues. The V and J ends lost 6 bases and 4 bases, in that order; junction bases with no gene match: 7. Germline CDR1 PRHDT, CDR2 FYEKMQ (reference sequence). The CDR3 DNA follows: TGTGCCAGCAGTGTAGCGGGAGAAAATTACGAGCAGTACTTC. The encoded protein is CASSVAGENYEQYF.

This clone was seen just once. V is TRBV6-9 and J is TRBJ2-7; D is perhaps TRBD1 (6 bases). With 3 bases removed from V and 4 bases from J, the gap between germline ends came to 16 bases. CDR1 and CDR2 (germline): MNHGY, SVAAGI. The CDR3 is made up of 15 amino acids. CDR3 nucleotide sequence: TGTGCCAGCAGTTACGACGGACAGCATAGTTACGAGCAGTACTTC. It codes for CASSYDGQHSYEQYF.

The chain is built from TRBV5-6 and TRBJ2-3; 12 nucleotides match TRBD2. The CDR3 extends over 18 amino acids. Germline V gives CDR1 SGHDT, CDR2 YYEEEE. Trimming took 3 bases from V and 1 from J; bases not matched to a gene: 9. The DNA of the CDR3 is TGTGCCAGCAGCTCCAGACTAGCGGGGGCGGTCGGCACAGATACGCAGTATTTT. It specifies CASSSRLAGAVGTDTQYF. The variable domain in full, with the rest retrieved from reference TRBV5-6 and TRBJ2-3, is DAGVTQSPTHLIKTRGQQVTLRCSPKSGHDTVSWYQQALGQGPQFIFQYYEEEERQRGNFPDRFSGHQFPNYSSELNVNALLLGDSALYLCASSSRLAGAVGTDTQYFGPGTRLTVL.

This chain links TRBV13 with TRBJ2-4, with 8 bases aligning to TRBD1. CDR1 and CDR2 (germline): PRHDT, FYEKMQ (reference sequence). Unmatched junction bases numbered 6, after V lost 4 bases and J lost 7 bases. The CDR3 covers 14 residues. In DNA form, the CDR3 reads TGTGCCAGCAGCTCCACGGACAGGGCTAACATTCAGTACTTC. It translates to CASSSTDRANIQYF. Drawing the rest from reference TRBV13 and TRBJ2-4, the complete variable domain is AAGVIQSPRHLIKEKRETATLKCYPIPRHDTVYWYQQGPGQDPQFLISFYEKMQSDKGSIPDRFSAQQFSDYHSELNMSSLELGDSALYFCASSSTDRANIQYFGAGTRLSVL.

This chain links TRBV4-1 with TRBJ2-7; possible D gene TRBD1, 6 bases. The germline gives CDR1 MGHRA, CDR2 YSYEKL. The V end was cut by 4 bases, the J end by 0 bases, with 13 bases between. This CDR3 spans 15 amino acids. The CDR3 protein is CASSRGQGPSYEQYF. CDR3 coding DNA: TGCGCCAGCAGCCGTGGGCAGGGGCCCTCCTACGAGCAGTACTTC.

The CDR3 nucleotides read TGTGCCAGCAGTGAAAGAGGGACAGGGGTGAAGCAGTACTTC. Translated, it gives CASSERGTGVKQYF. V usage is TRBV6-1 and J usage is TRBJ2-7; 10 bases match TRBD1. Trimming at V came to 2 bases and at J to 8 bases, leaving 6 bases not matched to a gene. From germline, CDR1 is MNHNS and CDR2 SASEGT. This CDR3 spans 14 amino acids.

The rearrangement links TRBV19 to TRBJ2-5, with 7 positions matching TRBD1. V shed 3 bases and J 5 bases; nucleotides not matched to a gene: 3. Germline V gene lookup returns CDR1 LNHDA and CDR2 SQIVND (reference sequence). The length of the CDR3 is 13 residues. CDR3 nucleotide sequence: TGTGCCAGTAGTATTAGGGGGCAGGAGACCCAGTACTTC. Translating gives CASSIRGQETQYF. The whole variable domain, filled in from reference TRBV19 and TRBJ2-5, reads DGGITQSPKYLFRKEGQNVTLSCEQNLNHDAMYWYRQDPGQGLRLIYYSQIVNDFQKGDIAEGYSVSREKKESFPLTVTSAQKNPTAFYLCASSIRGQETQYFGPGTRLLVL.

The chain combines TRBV27 with TRBJ1-2; 8 bases fit TRBD1. With 4 bases clipped from V and 5 bases from J, the junction kept 6 bases outside the gene matches. Germline V gene lookup returns CDR1 MNHEY and CDR2 SMNVEV (reference sequence). The CDR3 loop spans 14 amino acids. CDR3 in amino acids: CASSYIDRGYGYTF. CDR3 DNA sequence: TGTGCCAGCAGTTACATCGACAGGGGATATGGCTACACCTTC.

The V call is TRBV9, the J call TRBJ2-1; 9 bases are shared with TRBD2. The CDR3 runs to 17 residues. Germline V CDR1 and CDR2: SGDLS, YYNGEE. V trimming: 2 bases; J trimming: 3 bases; junction bases outside the gene matches: 9. The CDR3 here is CASSVSGLARGYNEQFF. In nucleotides, the CDR3 is TGTGCCAGCAGCGTTTCGGGACTAGCTAGAGGCTACAATGAGCAGTTCTTC.

This sequence joins TRBV28 and TRBJ1-4; 8 nucleotides align to TRBD1. After removal of 4 bases from V and 8 bases from J, the junction contained 9 bases not matched to a gene. The CDR3 has 15 residues. From germline, CDR1 is MDHEN and CDR2 SYDVKM. The CDR3 is CASSYIPGGDEKLFF. CDR3 nucleotides: TGTGCCAGCAGTTACATCCCAGGGGGCGACGAAAAACTGTTTTTT.

V gene TRBV10-3 combines with J gene TRBJ1-1; maybe TRBD1 (5 bases). This CDR3 comprises 14 residues. Trimming shortened V by 2 bases and J by 1 base, and 8 bases separated the two germline ends. The V gene's germline CDR1 is ENHRY and CDR2 SYGVKD. The DNA for the CDR3 is TGTGCCATCAGTGAGGGCAGGGCGAACACTGAAGCTTTCTTT. As protein: CAISEGRANTEAFF.

V and J are TRBV27 and TRBJ1-2, with D possibly being TRBD1 (5 bases). Germline loops: CDR1 MNHEY, CDR2 SMNVEV (reference sequence). CDR3 length: 15 amino acids. V dropped 1 base and J dropped 0 bases, with 9 bases sitting between them. CDR3 DNA: TGTGCCAGCAGTTTATTGCAGGGCTCTAACTATGGCTACACCTTC. This encodes CASSLLQGSNYGYTF.

The chain combines TRBV4-2 with TRBJ1-3; the D is unclear. V lost 0 bases and J 3 bases, leaving 9 bases between the germline ends. The length of the CDR3 is 15 residues. Germline lookup yields CDR1 LGHNA and CDR2 YNFKEQ. CDR3 in DNA: TGTGCCAGCAGCCAAGATGAAACTGATGGAAACACCATATATTTT. Amino acids: CASSQDETDGNTIYF.

As for this clone: Additional DNA sequences in this sample encode the identical CDR3. The gene calls are TRBV5-1 and TRBJ2-7, with 9 bases lining up with TRBD2. The germline CDR1 and CDR2 sequences are SGHRS and YFSETQ. The CDR3 totals 14 residues. V was clipped by 7 bases and J by 2 bases; unmatched bases: 7. This CDR3 is CASSAGLAPYEQYF. CDR3 bases: TGCGCCAGCTCGGCCGGACTAGCGCCCTACGAGCAGTACTTC.

The rearrangement links TRBV19 to TRBJ2-7; D remains ambiguous. This CDR3 has 11 amino acids. Germline V gives CDR1 LNHDA, CDR2 SQIVND (reference sequence). The V end was cut by 4 bases, the J end by 6 bases, with 7 bases between. As DNA, the CDR3 is TGTGCCAGTAGTACGAGCCTCGAGCAGTACTTC. Encoded protein: CASSTSLEQYF.

J is TRBJ2-7 and V is TRBV19; D not certain. CDR3 size: 13 residues. V was shortened by 5 bases and J by 3 bases, with 11 bases between the two germline ends. From germline, CDR1 is LNHDA and CDR2 SQIVND (reference sequence). The CDR3 DNA reads as TGTGCCAGTAGTCCGCGACTCTACTACGAGCAGTACTTC. This translates into CASSPRLYYEQYF.

V is TRBV6-5 and J is TRBJ2-7, with 7 bases identical to TRBD1. Germline V CDR1 and CDR2: MNHEY, SVGAGI. The CDR3 extends over 15 amino acids. V lost 6 bases, J lost 4 bases, and 12 bases stayed unmatched. The CDR3 sequence: CASRTNRGIQYEQYF. For the CDR3, the DNA is TGTGCCAGCAGGACCAACAGGGGCATTCAGTACGAGCAGTACTTC.

The chain links TRBV5-1 to TRBJ2-3, with D possibly matching TRBD1 (5 bases). The length of the CDR3 is 14 residues. Per the germline V gene, CDR1 is SGHRS and CDR2 is YFSETQ. Trimming left V 3 bases short and J 2 bases short, with 10 bases between. The CDR3 coding sequence is TGCGCCAGCAGCTCTCGACAGCCCACAGATACGCAGTATTTT. Protein product: CASSSRQPTDTQYF.

The genes are TRBV6-1 and TRBJ2-5, with D hard to call. This CDR3 spans 13 amino acids. Between the trimmed V and J ends, which lost 8 bases and 5 bases, there was a span of 15 bases. From germline, CDR1 is MNHNS and CDR2 SASEGT. CDR3 in DNA: TGTGCCAGCGGATACAGCCAACTGGAGACCCAGTACTTC. This codes for CASGYSQLETQYF.

V gene TRBV5-1 combines with J gene TRBJ2-2, with D tentatively TRBD2 (6 bases). The V gene lost 5 bases and the J gene lost 3 bases, with 11 bases spanning the gap. Germline CDR1 and CDR2: SGHRS and YFSETQ. There are 14 residues in the CDR3. Here the CDR3 DNA reads TGCGCCAGCAGTGGGGACTCCTACACCGGGGAGCTGTTTTTT. Amino acids: CASSGDSYTGELFF.

The chain employs TRBV19 and TRBJ1-3; unclear D gene. Germline V CDR1 and CDR2: LNHDA, SQIVND (reference sequence). The V and J ends lost 5 bases and 0 bases respectively, with 14 bases between them. The CDR3 loop spans 16 amino acids. CDR3 loop: CASSPARSSSGNTIYF. In DNA form, the CDR3 reads TGTGCCAGTAGTCCCGCAAGATCGAGCTCTGGAAACACCATATATTTT.

The chain has TRBV19 and TRBJ2-3; 7 nucleotides align to TRBD2. Germline V gene sequence: CDR1 LNHDA, CDR2 SQIVND (reference sequence). This CDR3 contains 14 residues. Germline trimming cut 7 bases from V and 1 base from J; bases unmatched to any gene: 5. Here the CDR3 DNA reads TGTGCCAGTAACGGGAGGATCGGCACAGATACGCAGTATTTT. Its protein is CASNGRIGTDTQYF.

The V gene is TRBV19, the J gene TRBJ1-2; tentative D call: TRBD1 (6 bases). Germline V gene sequence: CDR1 LNHDA, CDR2 SQIVND (reference sequence). The CDR3 consists of 15 residues. V lost 1 base to trimming and J lost 7 bases, with 16 bases between them. CDR3 loop: CASSIGPTGNRGYTF. CDR3 nucleotides: TGTGCCAGTAGTATAGGCCCTACAGGGAATCGTGGCTACACCTTC.

This chain connects TRBV6-5 to TRBJ2-3; 10 bases line up with TRBD2. CDR3 size: 14 residues. Trimming removed 2 bases from V and 5 bases from J; junction bases left unmatched: 1. Germline CDR1 and CDR2: MNHEY and SVGAGI. CDR3 residues: CASSYLAGEDTQYF. CDR3 bases: TGTGCCAGCAGTTACCTAGCGGGGGAAGATACGCAGTATTTT.